This T cell receptor (beta chain) derives from a study of T cells in tumors after PD-1 blockade. Study-level background: Prior checkpoint blockade, systemic immunosuppressant use, or anti-cancer therapy within 4 weeks excluded patients. Treatment was either pembrolizumab 200 mg every 3 weeks or cemiplimab 350 mg every 2 weeks.

Worth noting for this clone: Its antigen is not known.

The study's findings and limits: About 41% of tumor TCR clonotypes were also found in blood.

Here immunoSEQ multiplex PCR was the method, and the copy in TCRdb shows in-frame clones only, minus some. The table has about 47,000 clones, 60% to 80% seen once. V dropped 2 bases and J dropped 6 bases, with 10 bases sitting between them. Germline-derived CDR1 and CDR2 are MGHDK and SYGVNS. CDR3 length: 13 amino acids. V and J are TRBV25-1 and TRBJ1-1; D is possibly TRBD1 (6 bases). The clonotype was recovered from a human donor with basal cell carcinoma. Material: PBMCs, obtained before anti-PD-1 treatment. This CDR3 reads CASSEGQYPEAFF. The CDR3 DNA is TGTGCCAGCAGTGAAGGACAGTACCCTGAAGCTTTCTTT.